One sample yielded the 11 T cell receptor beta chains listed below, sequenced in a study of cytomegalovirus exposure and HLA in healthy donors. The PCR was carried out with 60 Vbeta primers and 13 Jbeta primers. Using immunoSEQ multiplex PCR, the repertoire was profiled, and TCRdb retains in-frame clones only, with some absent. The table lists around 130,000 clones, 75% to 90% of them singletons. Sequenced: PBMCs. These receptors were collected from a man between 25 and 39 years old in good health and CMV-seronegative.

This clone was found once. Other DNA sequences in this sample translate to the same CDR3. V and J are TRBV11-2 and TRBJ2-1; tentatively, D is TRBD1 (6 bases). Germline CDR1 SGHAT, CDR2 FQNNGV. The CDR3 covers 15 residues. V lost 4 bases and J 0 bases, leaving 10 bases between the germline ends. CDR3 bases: TGTGCCAGCAGCTCGGACAGAAGCTCCTACAATGAGCAGTTCTTC. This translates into CASSSDRSSYNEQFF. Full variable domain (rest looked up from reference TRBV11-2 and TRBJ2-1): EAGVAQSPRYKIIEKRQSVAFWCNPISGHATLYWYQQILGQGPKLLIQFQNNGVVDDSQLPKDRFSAERLKGVDSTLKIQPAKLEDSAVYLCASSSDRSSYNEQFFGPGTRLTVL.

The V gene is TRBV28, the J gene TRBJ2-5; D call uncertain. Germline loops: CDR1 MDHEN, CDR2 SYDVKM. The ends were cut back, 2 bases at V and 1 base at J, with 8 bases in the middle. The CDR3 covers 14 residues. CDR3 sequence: CASSLPGGQETQYF. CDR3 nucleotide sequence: TGTGCCAGCAGTTTACCCGGCGGCCAAGAGACCCAGTACTTC.

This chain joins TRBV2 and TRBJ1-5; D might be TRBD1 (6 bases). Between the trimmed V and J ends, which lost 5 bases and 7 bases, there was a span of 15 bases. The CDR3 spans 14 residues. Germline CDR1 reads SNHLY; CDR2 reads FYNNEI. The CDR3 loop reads CASSPDRTKQPQHF. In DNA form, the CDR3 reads TGTGCCAGCAGTCCAGACAGGACCAAGCAGCCCCAGCATTTT. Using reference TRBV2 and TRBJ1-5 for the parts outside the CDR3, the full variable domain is EPEVTQTPSHQVTQMGQEVILRCVPISNHLYFYWYRQILGQKVEFLVSFYNNEISEKSEIFDDQFSVERPDGSNFTLKIRSTKLEDSAMYFCASSPDRTKQPQHFGDGTRLSIL.

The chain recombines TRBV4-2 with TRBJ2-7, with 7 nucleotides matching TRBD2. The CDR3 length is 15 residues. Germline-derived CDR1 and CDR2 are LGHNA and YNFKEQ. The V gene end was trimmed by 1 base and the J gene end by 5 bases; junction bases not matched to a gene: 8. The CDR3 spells CASSQASWTSDEQYF. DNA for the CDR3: TGTGCCAGCAGCCAAGCAAGTTGGACTAGTGACGAGCAGTACTTC.

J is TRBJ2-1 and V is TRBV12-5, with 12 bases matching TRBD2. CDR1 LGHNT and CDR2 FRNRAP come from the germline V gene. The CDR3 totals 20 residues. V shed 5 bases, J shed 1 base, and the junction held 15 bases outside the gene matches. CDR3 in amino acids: CASGPTPLAGGLLSYNEQFF. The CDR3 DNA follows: TGTGCTAGTGGTCCGACTCCTCTAGCGGGGGGGCTTCTATCCTACAATGAGCAGTTCTTC.

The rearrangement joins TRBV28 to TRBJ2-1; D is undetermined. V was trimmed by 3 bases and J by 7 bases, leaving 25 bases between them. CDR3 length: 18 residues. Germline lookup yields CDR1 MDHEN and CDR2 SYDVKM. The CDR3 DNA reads TGTGCCAGCAGTTTCCCTAAAAATCCAACTCTGGCCGGGAATGAGCAGTTCTTC. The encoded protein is CASSFPKNPTLAGNEQFF.

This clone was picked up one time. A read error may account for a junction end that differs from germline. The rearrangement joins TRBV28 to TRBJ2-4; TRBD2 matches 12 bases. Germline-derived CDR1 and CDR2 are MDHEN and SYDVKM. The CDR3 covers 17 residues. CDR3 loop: CASTWTSGALAKNSQYF. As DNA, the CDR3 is TGTGCCAGCACCTGGACTAGCGGGGCCTTAGCCAAAAACAGTCAGTACTTC.

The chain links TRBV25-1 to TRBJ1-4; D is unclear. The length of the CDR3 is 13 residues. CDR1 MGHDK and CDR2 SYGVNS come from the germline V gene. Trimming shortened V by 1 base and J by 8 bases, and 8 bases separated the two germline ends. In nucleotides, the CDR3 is TGTGCCAGCAGTGAATCGTCAGAAGAAAAACTGTTTTTT. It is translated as CASSESSEEKLFF.

The CDR3 loop reads CASSLGPTDYGYTF. Here the CDR3 DNA reads TGCGCCAGCAGCTTAGGGCCGACAGACTATGGCTACACCTTC. The V gene is TRBV5-1, the J gene TRBJ1-2, with a weak D call TRBD1 (5 bases). The CDR3 is 14 amino acids. The V end was cut by 2 bases, the J end by 3 bases, with 11 bases between. Germline CDR1 reads SGHRS; CDR2 reads YFSETQ. Full variable domain (outside the CDR3, taken from reference TRBV5-1 and TRBJ1-2): KAGVTQTPRYLIKTRGQQVTLSCSPISGHRSVSWYQQTPGQGLQFLFEYFSETQRNKGNFPGRFSGRQFSNSRSEMNVSTLELGDSALYLCASSLGPTDYGYTFGSGTRLTVV.

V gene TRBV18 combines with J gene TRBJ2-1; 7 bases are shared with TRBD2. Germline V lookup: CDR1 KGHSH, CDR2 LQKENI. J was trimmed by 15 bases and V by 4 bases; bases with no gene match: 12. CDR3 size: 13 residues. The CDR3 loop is CASSLGGGDTGFF. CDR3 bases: TGTGCCAGCTCACTTGGCGGGGGAGACACGGGGTTCTTC.

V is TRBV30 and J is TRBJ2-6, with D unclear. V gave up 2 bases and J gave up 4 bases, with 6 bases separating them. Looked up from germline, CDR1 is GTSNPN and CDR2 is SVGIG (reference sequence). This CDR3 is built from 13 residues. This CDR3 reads CAWSPTGANVLTF. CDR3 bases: TGTGCCTGGAGTCCTACGGGGGCCAACGTCCTGACTTTC.